The present entry profiles one TCR beta chain with its context. 60 Vbeta and 13 Jbeta primers were used in PCR. Profiling relied on immunoSEQ multiplex PCR, and the TCRdb table lists in-frame clones only, not all of them. The data show about 130,000 clones, with 75% to 90% seen just once and 1% held by the top ten. The CDR3 totals 12 residues. Germline V gene data show CDR1 as SNHLY and CDR2 as FYNNEI. V was trimmed by 3 bases and J by 9 bases, leaving 9 bases between them. This sample was taken from a study of cytomegalovirus exposure and HLA in healthy donors. This sequence was found in a man aged 35 to 55 in good health and CMV-seronegative. This sequence joins TRBV2 and TRBJ1-5, with a possible D match to TRBD1 (6 bases). Sequencing was performed on PBMCs. The CDR3 coding sequence is TGTGCCAGCAGTGATTCGGACAGGCCCCAGCATTTT. Protein sequence: CASSDSDRPQHF.